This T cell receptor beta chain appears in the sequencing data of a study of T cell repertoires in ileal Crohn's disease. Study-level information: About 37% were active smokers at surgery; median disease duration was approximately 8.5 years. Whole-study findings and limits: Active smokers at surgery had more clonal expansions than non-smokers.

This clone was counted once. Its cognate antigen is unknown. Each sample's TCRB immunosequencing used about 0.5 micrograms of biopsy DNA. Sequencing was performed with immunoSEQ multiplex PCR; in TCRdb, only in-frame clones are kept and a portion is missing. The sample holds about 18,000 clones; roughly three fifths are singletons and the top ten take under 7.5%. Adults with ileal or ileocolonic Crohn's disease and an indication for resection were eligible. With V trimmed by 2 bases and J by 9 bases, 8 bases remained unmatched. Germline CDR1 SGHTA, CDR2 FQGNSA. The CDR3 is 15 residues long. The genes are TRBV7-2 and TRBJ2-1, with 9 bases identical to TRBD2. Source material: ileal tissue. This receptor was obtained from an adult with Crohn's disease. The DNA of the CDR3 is TGTGCCAGCAGCTTAACGGCGGGAGGGCGCGCTGAGCAGTTCTTC. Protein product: CASSLTAGGRAEQFF.